The 8 T cell receptor beta chains below come from one sample, sequenced in a study of identical twins. TCRdb redid the calling of the 5' RACE reads with MiXCR, one entry per CDR3 protein. The sample holds around 300,000 distinct CDR3 sequences; 6.5% to 9.5% are singletons and the top ten take less than 2.5%. This sample was shared with a second study, whose subject was yellow fever vaccine responses in identical twins.

The sequenced sample was memory (CD45RO+) T cells sorted from blood. All receptors come from a woman aged 18-29 years in good health.

The chain employs TRBV6-5 and TRBJ1-5; TRBD1 agrees at 9 bases. J gave up 3 bases and V 2 bases, and 11 bases lay outside the gene matches. CDR1 and CDR2 from the germline V gene are MNHEY and SVGAGI. This CDR3 comprises 18 residues. The DNA for the CDR3 is TGTGCCAGCAGTTACCTCACCCCGGGACAGGGAGTCAATCAGCCCCAGCATTTT. Protein: CASSYLTPGQGVNQPQHF.

This clonotype has at least ten counts. The chain employs TRBV20-1 and TRBJ1-3, with TRBD1 identical over 9 bases. The V gene end was trimmed by 6 bases and the J gene end by 1 base; junction bases not matched to a gene: 7. Germline V gene data show CDR1 as DFQATT and CDR2 as SNEGSKA (reference sequence). The CDR3 is 15 residues long. Written as DNA, the CDR3 is TGCAGTGCCACGGACAGGGGCAGATCTGGAAACACCATATATTTT. Translation: CSATDRGRSGNTIYF.

About this clonotype itself: With a much larger clone just one base away, this may be a read error. V gene TRBV29-1 combines with J gene TRBJ2-5; D not resolved. The germline gives CDR1 SQVTM, CDR2 ANQGSEA. The CDR3 is 15 residues long. The ends were cut back, 7 bases at V and 1 base at J, with 19 bases in the middle. CDR3 nucleotides: TGCAGCGCCTCGTGCGGAAGCGCCCGCCAAGAGACCCAGTACTTC. Amino acids: CSASCGSARQETQYF.

This clonotype was seen ten or more times. V usage is TRBV11-2 and J usage is TRBJ2-5, with a tentative D call TRBD1 (5 bases). The ends were cut back, 3 bases at V and 5 bases at J, with 16 bases in the middle. This CDR3 contains 15 residues. Germline V lookup: CDR1 SGHAT, CDR2 FQNNGV. The CDR3 sequence: CASSFSRGRLETQYF. The CDR3 DNA reads as TGTGCCAGCAGCTTCTCAAGGGGCAGGCTGGAGACCCAGTACTTC.

This clonotype has only a few counts. The chain couples TRBV29-1 to TRBJ1-3; D might be TRBD1 (6 bases). Germline CDR1 SQVTM, CDR2 ANQGSEA. Trimming pared 5 bases from V and 2 bases from J, leaving 13 bases between. CDR3 size: 14 residues. CDR3 sequence (DNA): TGCAGCGTTAAAAGGGGGGGAGCTGGAAACACCATATATTTT. Its translation is CSVKRGGAGNTIYF.

On this clonotype: This may come from a read error, since a much larger clone is one base off. The chain couples TRBV9 to TRBJ2-3; D gene ambiguous. Germline V lookup: CDR1 SGDLS, CDR2 YYNGEE. The CDR3 extends over 13 amino acids. The CDR3 here is CASSVAVEDTHYF. CDR3 DNA sequence: TGTGCCAGCAGCGTAGCAGTAGAGGATACGCACTATTTT.

This rearrangement joins TRBV27 to TRBJ1-5; D is unclear. The germline gives CDR1 MNHEY, CDR2 SMNVEV (reference sequence). The CDR3 covers 14 residues. The germline V and J ends were trimmed by 0 bases and 2 bases, with 5 bases remaining between them. In nucleotides, the CDR3 is TGTGCCAGCAGTTTATCGTGGCGCAATCAGCCCCAGCATTTT. It translates to CASSLSWRNQPQHF.

This clonotype has just a few counts. The gene calls are TRBV7-9 and TRBJ1-5; D unclear. The V end lost 1 base, the J end lost 0 bases, and 10 bases lay between the germline ends. Germline V lookup: CDR1 SEHNR, CDR2 FQNEAQ (reference sequence). The CDR3 runs 16 residues. Here the CDR3 reads CASSLGYSDSNQPQHF. The CDR3 region has the DNA TGTGCCAGCAGCTTAGGGTACTCAGATAGCAATCAGCCCCAGCATTTT. Full variable domain (remainder filled in from reference TRBV7-9 and TRBJ1-5): DTGVSQNPRHKITKRGQNVTFRCDPISEHNRLYWYRQTLGQGPEFLTYFQNEAQLEKSRLLSDRFSAERPKGSFSTLEIQRTEQGDSAMYLCASSLGYSDSNQPQHFGDGTRLSIL.